Listed here is a single T cell receptor (beta chain). This receptor's antigen is unknown. One base away there is no much larger clone; base qualities are not given. This sample was taken from a study of vaccination and CD4 T cells after COVID-19 (dated by TCRdb to the early 2020s). Notes on the research overall: Convalescent patients had a positive SARS-CoV-2 result on nasal swab PCR, and of these patients, nine had mild disease and one had severe disease. Six males and four females were included in the convalescent cohort, with two Hispanic individuals, seven Caucasians, two Asians and one multiracial person represented. Participants got two doses of the Pfizer-BioNTech BNT162b2 vaccine (n=8) or two doses of the Moderna mRNA-1273 vaccine (n=2). Post-COVID blood samples were collected from convalescent patients a median of roughly 100 days after diagnosis, with a range of roughly 30 to 170 days. The time from the second vaccine dose to post-vaccine blood sampling had a median of 72 days and ranged from about 13 to 250 days. Culture stimuli were overlapping spike peptide pools from SARS-CoV-2 and from the common cold coronaviruses HCoV-NL63, HCoV-OC43 and HCoV-229E. As controls, cultures received a CEFX viral epitope pool (the positive control), an HIV-1 Nef peptide pool (the negative control), or no peptide at all. In ten to eleven COVID-19 convalescent patients and a few infection-naive healthy vaccine recipients, researchers compared the spike-specific CD4+ TCR repertoire from before mRNA vaccination with the repertoire from after.

Per the publication, the treatment or condition label means: approximately 9-day PBMC culture with coronavirus spike peptide pools or control peptides (ViraFEST assay). The study used the ViraFEST assay, which expanded antigen-specific T cells with peptide pools and then identified expanded clonotypes by TCR sequencing. Positive SARS-CoV-2 PCR tests in the convalescent patients dated from March to December 2020, before Alpha, Beta and Delta variants emerged in the United States. Over 1.5 million PBMCs per well were cultured in IMDM with 5% human AB serum and around 10 IU/ml IL-2, plus 10 ug/ml peptide pools. On days 3 and 7, half of the culture medium was replaced with fresh IL-2-containing medium. CD4+ T cells were isolated after around 9 days of culture through negative selection using the EasySep CD4+ T cell isolation kit. Ficoll-Paque Plus gradient centrifugation was used to isolate PBMCs from whole blood, and the isolated PBMCs were then either used fresh or cryopreserved at -140C. Triplicate wells were generally used for each culture condition.

V loses 4 bases of germline sequence and J loses 7 bases, and the interval between the two ends is 15 bases. CDR1 MNHEY and CDR2 SMNVEV were looked up in the germline V gene (reference sequence). Including cysteine and phenylalanine, the CDR3 has 14 amino acids. Only CDR3 DNA remains: 42 bases, in frame from the first base. The library came from PCR. TCR sequencing of DNA from cultured CD4+ T cells used the Oncomine TCR Beta short-read assay at the Johns Hopkins FTIC core. Genomic DNA was extracted from the cultured CD4+ T cells with the QIAamp micro DNA kit. Oncomine TCR Beta libraries made from cultured CD4+ T cells were pooled using unique dual indexes and sequenced on an Illumina iSeq 100. Processing in the source paper ran as follows. Non-productive sequences were filtered out, and CDR3s that did not start with C, did not end with F or W, or were shorter than 7 amino acids were discarded. Antigen-specific clonotypes were identified with the MANAFEST web application by comparing peptide-stimulated wells with reference and other culture wells. For a clone to be called positive, the clone needed an FDR below 0.05, an odds ratio above 5, and a productive frequency above 0.1% in at least two of three replicate wells. Clonotypes that were significantly expanded in both SARS-CoV-2 spike wells and at least one common cold coronavirus spike condition were defined as cross-reactive. Using R version 3.6.1, CDR3 homology was evaluated through Levenshtein distances (stringdist) along with unrooted phylogenetic trees (ape). Starting from the raw public reads, TCRdb applied fastp trimming at Q25, assembled clones with MiXCR and retained in-frame beta chains. CDR3 protein sequences are deduplicated, and each keeps its most common genes and DNA. These V and J calls originate from TCRdb's pipeline instead of the authors' own analysis. For this sample there are 6,000 to 8,000 distinct CDR3 sequences; 65% to 75% appear just once. The top ten constitute 15% to 20% of the sample.

What the study reported, not specific to this receptor: The median number of SARS-CoV-2-reactive clonotypes rose from about 19 after infection to approximately 41 after vaccination, but the change was not significant. In convalescent patients, a median around 90% of post-vaccine SARS-CoV-2-reactive clones were detected only after vaccination, suggesting vaccine-specific priming. Of the vaccine-specific clones in convalescent patients, 304 of 307, or nearly all, reacted only to SARS-CoV-2 spike and did not cross-react with common cold coronaviruses. The number of convalescent patients in the study was relatively small, and the study did not examine early timepoints following natural infection.

The clonotype originates from a human donor with COVID-19. The sequence is built from TRBV27 and TRBJ2-3; TRBD2 is a weak D gene call, 5 bases matching. The sample was cultured CD4+ T cells from blood, taken after SARS-CoV-2 vaccination. This receptor has the CDR3 CASSSSRGPYTQYF. DNA sequence: TGTGCCAGCAGTTCGTCCCGCGGGCCTTATACGCAGTATTTT.